The 25 T cell receptor beta chains listed next were all sequenced from one sample in a study of blood T cell repertoires in COVID-19. TCRdb's table, derived via immunoSEQ multiplex PCR, lists solely in-frame clones and lacks some. The table includes about 400,000 clones, about 87% detected once. The sequenced material came from peripheral blood. Receptors originate from a human donor in a cohort sampled during active COVID-19.

The chain is built from TRBV6-5 and TRBJ2-3, with D perhaps TRBD2 (5 bases). CDR1 MNHEY and CDR2 SVGAGI come from the germline V gene. V lost 0 bases to trimming and J lost 4 bases, with 11 bases between them. The CDR3 length is 15 residues. CDR3 sequence reads: CASSYSYGMPDTQYF. CDR3 sequence (DNA): TGTGCCAGCAGTTACTCGTACGGGATGCCAGATACGCAGTATTTT.

DNA for the CDR3: TGTGCCAGCAGCTTAGGGGCCCCGAACGAGCAGTACTTC. The encoded protein is CASSLGAPNEQYF. This chain links TRBV7-8 with TRBJ2-7; no clear D gene. This CDR3 region has 13 residues. Germline CDR1 and CDR2: SGHVS and FQNEAQ. V was clipped by 1 base and J by 5 bases, with 9 bases between them.

The chain links TRBV5-1 to TRBJ1-4; 7 bases map to TRBD1. Germline loops: CDR1 SGHRS, CDR2 YFSETQ. This CDR3 contains 14 residues. The J segment lost 8 bases and the V segment lost 0 bases, leaving 4 bases of the junction unmatched. CDR3 DNA sequence: TGCGCCAGCAGCTTGGACAGGGGCCAAGAAAAACTGTTTTTT. Its protein is CASSLDRGQEKLFF.

The gene calls are TRBV3-1 (or the pseudogene TRBV3-2) and TRBJ1-6, with D tentatively TRBD1 (5 bases). Germline CDR1 is LGHDT and CDR2 is YNNKEL (reference sequence). V gave up 1 base and J gave up 7 bases, with 23 bases separating them. The CDR3 has 19 amino acids. The CDR3 DNA reads as TGTGCCAGCAGCCAAGTGAGGCTTCTAGGCGCGGGGCACAATTCACCCCTCCACTTT. Protein sequence: CASSQVRLLGAGHNSPLHF.

This sequence joins TRBV13 and TRBJ2-4; weak D call: TRBD2 (6 bases). This CDR3 is 16 amino acids long. V was cut by 3 bases and J by 3 bases, with 15 bases left in between. Germline CDR1 PRHDT, CDR2 FYEKMQ (reference sequence). As DNA, the CDR3 is TGTGCCAGCAGCTTTATGGAGGGTCCGGGCAAAAACATTCAGTACTTC. This gives the protein CASSFMEGPGKNIQYF.

The chain joins TRBV19 to TRBJ1-1; the D gene is possibly TRBD1 (6 bases). From germline, CDR1 is LNHDA and CDR2 SQIVND (reference sequence). The CDR3 loop spans 14 amino acids. V shed 5 bases and J shed 5 bases, with 15 bases lying between them. The CDR3: CASSLSHRATEAFF. CDR3 DNA sequence: TGTGCCAGTAGTCTGAGCCACAGGGCTACTGAAGCTTTCTTT.

This rearrangement joins TRBV4-1 to TRBJ2-1, with TRBD1 as a possible D gene (8 bases). The germline V gene has CDR1 MGHRA and CDR2 YSYEKL. The CDR3 loop spans 16 amino acids. Trimming removed 4 bases at V and 8 bases at J, with 21 bases between. CDR3 in DNA: TGCGCCAGCAGCCTCCGGACAGGGCGGGGGTACGATGAGCAGTTCTTC. Translated: CASSLRTGRGYDEQFF.

The J gene is TRBJ2-1, the V gene TRBV5-1; no definite D call. Trimming pared 2 bases from V and 8 bases from J, leaving 20 bases between. Germline CDR1 reads SGHRS; CDR2 reads YFSETQ. The CDR3 length is 16 residues. The CDR3 region is CASSLHGLFLFDEQFF. The CDR3 region has the DNA TGCGCCAGCAGCTTACATGGCCTCTTCCTCTTCGATGAGCAGTTCTTC.

The chain has TRBV5-1 and TRBJ1-1; D uncertain. CDR1 is SGHRS and CDR2 is YFSETQ in the germline V gene. V lost 4 bases and J lost 1, with 8 bases in between. The length of the CDR3 is 13 residues. CDR3 in amino acids: CASSVGGNTEAFF. The CDR3 DNA follows: TGCGCCAGCAGCGTGGGCGGGAACACTGAAGCTTTCTTT.

As DNA, the CDR3 is TGTGCCAGCAGTTACCGGACAGAAAACACCGGGGAGCTGTTTTTT. It codes for CASSYRTENTGELFF. J is TRBJ2-2 and V is TRBV6-5, with a possible D match to TRBD1 (6 bases). Germline V gene sequence: CDR1 MNHEY, CDR2 SVGAGI. Trimming stripped 2 bases from V and 2 bases from J, with 9 bases between. CDR3 size: 15 residues.

The CDR3 loop is CSVVRDTFLYF. The DNA of the CDR3 is TGCAGCGTTGTGAGGGACACCTTCTTATACTTC. J is TRBJ2-7 and V is TRBV29-1, with D possibly matching TRBD1 (6 bases). Germline V CDR1 and CDR2: SQVTM, ANQGSEA. Trimming removed 4 bases at V and 13 bases at J, with 17 bases between. This CDR3 spans 11 amino acids.

The chain links TRBV29-1 to TRBJ2-7, with 10 bases fitting TRBD2. V dropped 3 bases and J dropped 6; count of bases not matched to a gene: 8. Germline-derived CDR1 and CDR2 are SQVTM and ANQGSEA. This CDR3 comprises 14 residues. CDR3 sequence reads: CSVEFIAGGLEQYF. DNA of the CDR3: TGCAGCGTTGAGTTCATAGCGGGAGGTCTCGAGCAGTACTTC.

The chain joins TRBV18 to TRBJ2-6; perhaps TRBD1 as D (5 bases). This CDR3 contains 17 residues. From germline, CDR1 is KGHSH and CDR2 LQKENI. The V and J ends lost 1 base and 0 bases respectively, with 10 bases between them. CDR3 sequence (DNA): TGTGCCAGCTCACCACGGGGCACCCGCTCTGGGGCCAACGTCCTGACTTTC. Translating gives CASSPRGTRSGANVLTF. Based on the CDR3 plus reference TRBV18 and TRBJ2-6, the full variable domain is NAGVMQNPRHLVRRRGQEARLRCSPMKGHSHVYWYRQLPEEGLKFMVYLQKENIIDESGMPKERFSAEFPKEGPSILRIQQVVRGDSAAYFCASSPRGTRSGANVLTFGAGSRLTVL.

This chain links TRBV7-6 with TRBJ2-1; 16 bases fit TRBD2. J lost 10 bases, V lost 5 bases, and 17 bases had no gene match. Per germline, CDR1 SGHVS and CDR2 FNYEAQ. The CDR3 extends over 19 amino acids. The CDR3 sequence is CASSARFLGTSGGAQEQFF. CDR3 DNA sequence: TGTGCCAGCAGCGCTCGATTCCTTGGGACTAGCGGGGGGGCTCAGGAGCAGTTCTTC.

The J gene is TRBJ1-1, the V gene TRBV3-1 (or the pseudogene TRBV3-2), with 7 bases aligning to TRBD1. The CDR3 runs 14 residues. The germline V gene encodes CDR1 LGHDT and CDR2 YNNKEL (reference sequence). Germline trimming cut 1 base from V and 4 bases from J; bases unmatched to any gene: 3. CDR3 in DNA: TGTGCCAGCAGCCAAGGCCAGGGGGGCACTGAAGCTTTCTTT. Translated, it gives CASSQGQGGTEAFF.

The chain employs TRBV3-1 (or the pseudogene TRBV3-2) and TRBJ2-3; TRBD1 might be the D (5 bases). This CDR3 is built from 15 residues. V was shortened by 6 bases and J by 0 bases, with 13 bases between the two germline ends. Germline V lookup: CDR1 LGHDT, CDR2 YNNKEL (reference sequence). CDR3 bases: TGTGCCAGCAGTCCAGGGATTTGGAGCACAGATACGCAGTATTTT. This translates into CASSPGIWSTDTQYF.

The genes are TRBV18 and TRBJ2-3; the match to TRBD2 covers 12 bases. Germline V lookup: CDR1 KGHSH, CDR2 LQKENI. CDR3 length equals 16 residues. Germline trimming cut 3 bases from V and 2 bases from J; bases unmatched to any gene: 3. The CDR3 sequence is CASSPRTSGDTDTQYF. DNA for the CDR3: TGTGCCAGCTCACCGCGGACTAGCGGGGACACAGATACGCAGTATTTT. Combining the CDR3 with reference TRBV18 and TRBJ2-3 gives the whole variable domain NAGVMQNPRHLVRRRGQEARLRCSPMKGHSHVYWYRQLPEEGLKFMVYLQKENIIDESGMPKERFSAEFPKEGPSILRIQQVVRGDSAAYFCASSPRTSGDTDTQYFGPGTRLTVL.

This clone was recorded once. This chain links TRBV6-5 with TRBJ1-1, with D uncertain. Trimming removed 10 bases at V and 13 bases at J, with 16 bases between. Per germline, CDR1 MNHEY and CDR2 SVGAGI. This CDR3 has 10 amino acids. As DNA, the CDR3 is TGTGCCACCAACCCCTCAGGTGGTTTCTTT. Translated, it gives CATNPSGGFF.

The chain has TRBV24-1 and TRBJ2-6; 10 bases map to TRBD2. V trimming: 11 bases; J trimming: 0 bases; junction bases outside the gene matches: 6. The CDR3 consists of 16 residues. Germline CDR1 KGHDR, CDR2 SFDVKD. The CDR3 here is CAIQREGRSGANVLTF. The CDR3 DNA reads TGTGCCATTCAGCGGGAGGGACGCTCTGGGGCCAACGTCCTGACTTTC.

The sample holds one count of this clone. CDR3 amino acids: CSVRVPGQGGTNQPQHF. The DNA for the CDR3 is TGCAGCGTTAGGGTCCCGGGACAGGGAGGAACGAATCAGCCCCAGCATTTT. V usage is TRBV29-1 and J usage is TRBJ1-5; 9 bases agree with TRBD1. Unmatched junction bases numbered 15, after V lost 5 bases and J lost 4 bases. There are 17 residues in the CDR3. Germline loops: CDR1 SQVTM, CDR2 ANQGSEA.

The chain joins TRBV5-1 to TRBJ2-2, with TRBD1 matching over 8 bases. The germline CDR1 and CDR2 sequences are SGHRS and YFSETQ. CDR3 length: 16 residues. V was clipped by 0 bases and J by 5 bases; unmatched bases: 6. The DNA for the CDR3 is TGCGCCAGCAGCTTGGACAGGGGGGCATGGACCGGGGAGCTGTTTTTT. Protein: CASSLDRGAWTGELFF.

This clone was seen once. The chain employs TRBV6-5 and TRBJ1-3, with 7 nucleotides matching TRBD1. V lost 5 bases and J lost 4; bases outside the gene matches: 5. From germline, CDR1 is MNHEY and CDR2 SVGAGI. There are 14 residues in the CDR3. The DNA of the CDR3 is TGTGCCAGCAGTACGACAGGGTTCGGAAACACCATATATTTT. Its translation: CASSTTGFGNTIYF.

J is TRBJ2-3 and V is TRBV7-3; a weak D match, TRBD2 (6 bases). The CDR3 contains 14 residues. Germline lookup yields CDR1 SGHTA and CDR2 FQGTGA. Trimming took 3 bases from V and 2 from J, leaving 9 bases between them. The CDR3, as DNA: TGTGCCAGCAGCTTTGGGGGGACCACAGATACGCAGTATTTT. This gives the protein CASSFGGTTDTQYF.

The chain is built from TRBV19 and TRBJ2-7; 14 bases fit TRBD2. Germline V gene data show CDR1 as LNHDA and CDR2 as SQIVND (reference sequence). This CDR3 is built from 15 residues. V was pared by 3 bases and J by 3 bases, with 1 base of the junction left unmatched. In DNA, the CDR3 is TGTGCCAGTAGTATGGGACTAGCGGGAGACTACGAGCAGTACTTC. Translating gives CASSMGLAGDYEQYF. Supplemented by reference TRBV19 and TRBJ2-7, the full variable domain reads DGGITQSPKYLFRKEGQNVTLSCEQNLNHDAMYWYRQDPGQGLRLIYYSQIVNDFQKGDIAEGYSVSREKKESFPLTVTSAQKNPTAFYLCASSMGLAGDYEQYFGPGTRLTVT.

This clone was seen a single time. The chain uses TRBV30 and TRBJ1-3, with D unclear. From germline, CDR1 is GTSNPN and CDR2 SVGIG (reference sequence). The CDR3 length is 13 residues. Trimming pared 0 bases from V and 3 bases from J, leaving 6 bases between. CDR3 nucleotides: TGTGCCTGGAGTGTAACCGGTGGAAACACCATATATTTT. Its translation: CAWSVTGGNTIYF. Variable domain in full (rest from reference TRBV30 and TRBJ1-3): SQTIHQWPATLVQPVGSPLSLECTVEGTSNPNLYWYRQAAGRGLQLLFYSVGIGQISSEVPQNLSASRPQDRQFILSSKKLLLSDSGFYLCAWSVTGGNTIYFGEGSWLTVV.